Listed below are T cell receptor beta chains from one sample, sequenced in a study of tumor-infiltrating lymphocytes in primary liver carcinoma. TCRdb itself ran the multiplex PCR reads through MiXCR, one entry per CDR3 protein. Found here are about 54,000 distinct CDR3 sequences, about 80% of them singletons; the top ten hold roughly 26%. Sequencing was performed on liver tumor tissue from sampling region 2. The origin of the receptors is a man aged 40-49 years with primary liver carcinoma and hepatitis B virus infection. CDR3s include the opening cysteine and the closing phenylalanine or tryptophan. The D gene is left open where the match is weak. Rows may omit the clone size; those that give it use once, few, many or a size class.

j_call clone_size v_call cdr3_length d_call cdr3_nt cdr3_aa
TRBJ1-1 . TRBV29-1 14 . TGCAGCCCTCAGAGGCTGACCCGGGAGGGCGAACCTTTCTTT CSPQRLTREGEPFF
TRBJ1-1 many TRBV4-2 17 . TGTGCCAGCAGCCAAGATCACGGCAGGGCATTGAACACTGAAGCTTTCTTT CASSQDHGRALNTEAFF
TRBJ2-2 . TRBV11-2 16 TRBD2 TGTGCTAGCAGCTTAATGGCGCAAGCGGGAACCGGGGAGCTGTTTTTT CASSLMAQAGTGELFF
TRBJ1-5 few TRBV7-8 14 . TGTGCCAGCAGCTCCGGGATCTTCAATCGGCCTCAGCATTTT CASSSGIFNRPQHF
TRBJ2-7 once TRBV11-1 15 . TGTGCCAGCAGCTTAGAGGCGACCGCGTCCTACGAGCAGCAGTTC CASSLEATASYEQQF
TRBJ2-3 . TRBV29-1 15 TRBD2 TGCAATGTTGGGCCCGCGGGGGGGCACACAGATACGCACTATTTT CNVGPAGGHTDTHYF
TRBJ2-7 . TRBV7-8 13 . TGTACCAGTAGGGGGGATACATCCTACGAGCAGTACTTC CTSRGDTSYEQYF
TRBJ2-5 . TRBV11-2 17 . TGTGACAGCAGCTTAGGGGCCTTGTCCGGGTTTCAAGAGACCAGGTACTTC CDSSLGALSGFQETRYF
TRBJ2-7 . TRBV11-2 17 TRBD1 TGTGCCAGCAGTATCGACCCGCCGGGACAGGGATGCTACAAGCAGTACTTC CASSIDPPGQGCYKQYF
TRBJ2-2 . TRBV11-2 16 TRBD2 TGTGCCAGCAGCCTATTGGCGCTAGCGGGAACAGGGGAGCTGTTTTTT CASSLLALAGTGELFF
TRBJ2-1 . TRBV4-1 16 TRBD2 TGCGCCAGCAGCAAGTGGGCGGGACTAGCCGGGGATGAGGAGTTCTTC CASSKWAGLAGDEEFF
TRBJ2-7 . TRBV12-3/TRBV12-4 13 . TGTGCCTGCACCCGACGTGAATACTACGAACAGTACTTC CACTRREYYEQYF
TRBJ2-3 . TRBV6-2/TRBV6-3 14 . TGTGCCAGCGGTGAGACAGTATCCACAGATACGCAGTATTTT CASGETVSTDTQYF
TRBJ2-5 . TRBV11-1 14 TRBD2 TGTGCCAGCAGCCGGGGGGTAGGGAGAGAGACCCAGTATTTC CASSRGVGRETQYF
TRBJ1-6 many TRBV10-3 13 . TGTGCCATCAGTGAGAACGGCCGAGGGACCCTCCACTTT CAISENGRGTLHF
TRBJ2-7 . TRBV11-2 13 . TGTACCAGCAGTTTAAGTGGGCTAGCGTCGCAGTACTTC CTSSLSGLASQYF
TRBJ2-1 . TRBV7-8 14 TRBD2 TGTGCCAGCAGCTCCGGACTAGCGGGAGTGGAGCAGCTCTTC CASSSGLAGVEQLF
TRBJ2-5 . TRBV18 15 TRBD1 TGTGCCAGCTCATCTTGGACAGGGGTCGCGGAGACCCAGTACTTC CASSSWTGVAETQYF
TRBJ2-7 . TRBV7-8 14 . TGTGTCAGCAGCTTAGGGGCCGTGAGATACGAGCAGTACTTC CVSSLGAVRYEQYF
TRBJ1-2 . TRBV7-3 14 . TGTGCCAGCAGCTTAGAAGCAGGGCTCTATGGCTACACCTTC CASSLEAGLYGYTF
TRBJ2-5 . TRBV28 17 . TGTGCCAGCAGTTCCATTTGTAGCGGAGGCTCCCAAGAGACCCGGTACTTC CASSSICSGGSQETRYF
TRBJ1-1 . TRBV6-2/TRBV6-3 12 . TGTGTCAACAGTTTGGGACCGAATGAAGCTTTCTTT CVNSLGPNEAFF
TRBJ2-5 . TRBV30 16 TRBD1 TGTGCCTGGAGTGTATACCGGACAGGGGTGTTTCGTATCCAGTACTTC CAWSVYRTGVFRIQYF
TRBJ1-4 . TRBV12-3/TRBV12-4 16 . TGTACCAGTAGGACGCTTCAAGGATTAGCTAATGAAAAACTGTTTTTT CTSRTLQGLANEKLFF
TRBJ2-5 . TRBV11-2 14 . TGTGCCAGCAGCTTAGGGGGGCTAGGAGAGACCCAGTACTTC CASSLGGLGETQYF
TRBJ1-1 once TRBV6-6 12 . TGTGCCAGCAGTCACGGGCCCATCGAAGCTTTCTTT CASSHGPIEAFF
TRBJ2-7 once TRBV11-2 15 TRBD1 TGTGTCAACAGCTCTACAGGGGCCCGGAGGTACGAGCAGTACTTC CVNSSTGARRYEQYF
TRBJ1-4 many TRBV6-5 14 . TGTGCCAGCAGTTACTCGGGTCGGTCTGAAAAACTGTTTTTT CASSYSGRSEKLFF
TRBJ2-2 once TRBV10-3 17 TRBD2 TGTGCCATCAGTGAGTCGCTAGCGGGATGTAACTCCGGGGAGCTGTTTTTT CAISESLAGCNSGELFF
TRBJ2-7 . TRBV12-3/TRBV12-4 14 TRBD2 TGTGCCAACAGGAGTACTAGCGGCTCCTATGAGCAATACTTC CANRSTSGSYEQYF
TRBJ1-6 . TRBV4-2 15 . TGTGCCAGCAGCCACTTGGACAGTGAGAATTCCCCCTTCCACTTT CASSHLDSENSPFHF
TRBJ2-3 . TRBV11-2 15 . TGTGCCAGCAACCACACTAGTGGCCTCGAGGATACGCAGTATTTT CASNHTSGLEDTQYF
TRBJ1-2 once TRBV4-1 13 . TGCGCCAGCAACCAAGTAACTAACTATGACTACACCTTC CASNQVTNYDYTF
TRBJ2-1 . TRBV11-1 16 TRBD2 TGTGCCAGCAGCTTAGCGAAGCGGGGGGGCTACAATGAGCAGTTCTTC CASSLAKRGGYNEQFF
TRBJ1-5 . TRBV28 13 . TGTGCCAGCAGCATCCGGGTCCCAGATACGCAGCATTTT CASSIRVPDTQHF
TRBJ2-1 . TRBV11-2 16 . TGTGTCAGCAGCTCGCGCCCCAGCGTGAGGATCTATGAGCAGATCTTC CVSSSRPSVRIYEQIF
TRBJ2-5 medium-sized TRBV11-2 15 TRBD2 TGTGCCAGCAGCTTAGGACTAGCGGGCGGGAGAGACCAGTACTTC CASSLGLAGGRDQYF